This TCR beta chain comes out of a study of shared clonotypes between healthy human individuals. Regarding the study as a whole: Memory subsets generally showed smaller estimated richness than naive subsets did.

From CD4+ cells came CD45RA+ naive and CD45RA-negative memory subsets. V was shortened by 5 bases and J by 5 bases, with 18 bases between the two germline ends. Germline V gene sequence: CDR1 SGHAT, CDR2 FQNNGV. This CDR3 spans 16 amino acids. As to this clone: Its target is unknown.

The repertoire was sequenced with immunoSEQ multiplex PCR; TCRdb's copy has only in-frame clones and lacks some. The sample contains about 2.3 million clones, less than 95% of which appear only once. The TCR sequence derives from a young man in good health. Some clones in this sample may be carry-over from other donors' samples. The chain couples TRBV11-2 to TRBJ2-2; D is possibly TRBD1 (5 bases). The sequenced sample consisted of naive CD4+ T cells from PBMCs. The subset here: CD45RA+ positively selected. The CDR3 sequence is CASSQTWGSETGELFF. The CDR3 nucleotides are TGTGCCAGCAGCCAAACGTGGGGCAGTGAGACCGGGGAGCTGTTTTTT.